The clone carrying this TCR beta chain was seen more than once but under ten times. The record originates from a study of shared clonotypes between healthy human individuals. Profiled with immunoSEQ multiplex PCR; TCRdb holds only in-frame clones, not every one. The table shows approximately 1,000,000 clones, with around three quarters occurring only once. V dropped 1 base and J dropped 9 bases, with 14 bases sitting between them. CDR1 and CDR2 from the germline V gene are SEHNR and FQNEAQ (reference sequence). The CDR3 runs to 14 residues. Donors were Caucasian adults residing in Nashville, Tennessee, USA.

The chain has TRBV7-9 and TRBJ2-3, with D hard to call. This TCR came from a man between 18 and 29 years old in good health. Some clones in this sample may be carry-over from other donors' samples. Sequencing was carried out using memory CD4+ T cells from PBMCs. Described subset: CD45RA-negative fraction. CDR3 amino acids: CASSLGAGFGTQYF. The CDR3 bases are TGTGCCAGCAGCTTAGGGGCCGGCTTTGGGACGCAGTATTTT.